This TCR beta chain came from a study of blood T cell repertoires in COVID-19. Produced via immunoSEQ multiplex PCR; TCRdb's table is partial and in-frame only. Of 150,000 to 200,000 clones listed, approximately 88% are singletons. V was pared by 0 bases and J by 2 bases, with 6 bases between. Germline CDR1 and CDR2: SGHRS and YFSETQ. The CDR3 has 14 amino acids. The V call is TRBV5-1, the J call TRBJ2-1; D is undetermined. What was sequenced was PBMCs or T cells enriched from blood (not recorded which). This receptor was identified in a woman aged 18-29 years who had recovered from COVID-19. CDR3 DNA sequence: TGCGCCAGCAGCTTGGAGAGAACCTACAATGAGCAGTTCTTC. Its translation is CASSLERTYNEQFF.